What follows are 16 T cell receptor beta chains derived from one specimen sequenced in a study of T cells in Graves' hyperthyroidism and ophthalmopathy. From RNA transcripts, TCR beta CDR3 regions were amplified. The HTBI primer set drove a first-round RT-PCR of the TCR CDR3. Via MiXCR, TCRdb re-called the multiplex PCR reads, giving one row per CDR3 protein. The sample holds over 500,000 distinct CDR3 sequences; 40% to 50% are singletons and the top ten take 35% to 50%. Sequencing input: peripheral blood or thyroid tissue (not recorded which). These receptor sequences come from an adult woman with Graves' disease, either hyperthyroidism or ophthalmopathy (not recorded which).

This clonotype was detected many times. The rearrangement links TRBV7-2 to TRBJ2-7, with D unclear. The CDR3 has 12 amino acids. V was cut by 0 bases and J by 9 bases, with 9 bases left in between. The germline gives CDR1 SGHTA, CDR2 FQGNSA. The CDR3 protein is CASSLAGPWQYF. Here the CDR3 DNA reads TGTGCCAGCAGCTTAGCAGGCCCGTGGCAGTACTTC. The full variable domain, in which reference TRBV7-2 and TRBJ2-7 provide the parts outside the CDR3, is GAGVSQSPSNKVTEKGKDVELRCDPISGHTALYWYRQSLGQGLEFLIYFQGNSAPDKSGLPSDRFSAERTGGSVSTLTIQRTQQEDSAVYLCASSLAGPWQYFGPGTRLTVT.

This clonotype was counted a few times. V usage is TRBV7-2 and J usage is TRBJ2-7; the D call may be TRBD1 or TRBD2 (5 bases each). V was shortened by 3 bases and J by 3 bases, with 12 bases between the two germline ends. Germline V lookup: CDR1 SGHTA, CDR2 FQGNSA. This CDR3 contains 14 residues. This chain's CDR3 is CASSFTGRNYEQYF. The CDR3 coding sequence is TGTGCCAGCAGCTTTACGGGACGGAACTACGAGCAGTACTTC.

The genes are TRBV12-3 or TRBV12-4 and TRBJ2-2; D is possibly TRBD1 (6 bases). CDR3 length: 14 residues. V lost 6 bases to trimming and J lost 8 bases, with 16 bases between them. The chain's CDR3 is CASSKTAGTGELFF. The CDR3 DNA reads TGTGCCAGCAGCAAAACGGCCGGGACAGGGGAGCTGTTTTTT.

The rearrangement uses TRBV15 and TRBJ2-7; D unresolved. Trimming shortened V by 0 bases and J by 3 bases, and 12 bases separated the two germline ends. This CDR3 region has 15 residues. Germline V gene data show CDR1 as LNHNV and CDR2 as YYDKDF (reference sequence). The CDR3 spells CATSRDPRIFYEQYF. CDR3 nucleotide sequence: TGTGCCACCAGCAGAGATCCTAGGATTTTCTACGAGCAGTACTTC.

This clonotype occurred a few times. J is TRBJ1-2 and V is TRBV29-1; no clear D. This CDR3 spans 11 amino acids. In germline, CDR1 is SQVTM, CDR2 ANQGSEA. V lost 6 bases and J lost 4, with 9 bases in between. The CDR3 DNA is TGCAGCGTACGCGGTGCCTATGGCTACACCTTC. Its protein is CSVRGAYGYTF.

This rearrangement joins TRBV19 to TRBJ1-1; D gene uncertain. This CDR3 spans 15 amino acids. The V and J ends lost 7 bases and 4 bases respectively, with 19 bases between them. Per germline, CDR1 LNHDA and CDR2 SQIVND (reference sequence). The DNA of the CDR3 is TGTGCCAGTACTCGGCAGAACAGACCCAGCACTGAAGCTTTCTTT. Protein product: CASTRQNRPSTEAFF.

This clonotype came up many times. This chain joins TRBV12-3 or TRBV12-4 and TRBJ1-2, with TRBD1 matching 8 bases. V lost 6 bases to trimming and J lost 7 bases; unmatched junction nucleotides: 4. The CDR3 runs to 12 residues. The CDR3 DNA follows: TGTGCCAGCAGCTGGACAGGGCGTGGCTACACCTTC. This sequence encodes CASSWTGRGYTF.

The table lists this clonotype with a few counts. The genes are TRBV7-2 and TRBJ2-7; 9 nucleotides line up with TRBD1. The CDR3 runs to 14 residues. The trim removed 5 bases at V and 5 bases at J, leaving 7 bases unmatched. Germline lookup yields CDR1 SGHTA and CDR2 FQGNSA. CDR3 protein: CASSPNRGLHEQYF. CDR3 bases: TGTGCCAGCAGCCCTAACAGGGGGCTCCACGAGCAGTACTTC.

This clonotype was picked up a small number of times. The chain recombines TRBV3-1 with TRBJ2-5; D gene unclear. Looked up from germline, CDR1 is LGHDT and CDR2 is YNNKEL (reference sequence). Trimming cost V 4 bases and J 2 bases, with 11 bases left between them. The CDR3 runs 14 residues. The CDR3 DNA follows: TGTGCCAGCAGCCGTCTAAGCGAGCAAGAGACCCAGTACTTC. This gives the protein CASSRLSEQETQYF.

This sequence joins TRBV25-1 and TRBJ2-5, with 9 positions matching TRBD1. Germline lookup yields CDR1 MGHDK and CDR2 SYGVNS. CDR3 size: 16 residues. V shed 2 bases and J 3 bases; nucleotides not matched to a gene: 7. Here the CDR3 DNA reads TGTGCCAGCAGTGAAACCGGCGGGACAGGGAAAGAGACCCAGTACTTC. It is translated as CASSETGGTGKETQYF. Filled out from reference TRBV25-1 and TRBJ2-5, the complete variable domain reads EADIYQTPRYLVIGTGKKITLECSQTMGHDKMYWYQQDPGMELHLIHYSYGVNSTEKGDLSSESTVSRIRTEHFPLTLESARPSHTSQYLCASSETGGTGKETQYFGPGTRLLVL.

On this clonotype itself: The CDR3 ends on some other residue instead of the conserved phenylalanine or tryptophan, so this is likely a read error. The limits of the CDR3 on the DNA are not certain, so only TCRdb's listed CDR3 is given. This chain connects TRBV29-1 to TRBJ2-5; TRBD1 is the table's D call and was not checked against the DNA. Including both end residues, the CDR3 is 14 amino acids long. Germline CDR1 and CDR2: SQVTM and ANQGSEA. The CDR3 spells CSVPTGSYGYTFGS.

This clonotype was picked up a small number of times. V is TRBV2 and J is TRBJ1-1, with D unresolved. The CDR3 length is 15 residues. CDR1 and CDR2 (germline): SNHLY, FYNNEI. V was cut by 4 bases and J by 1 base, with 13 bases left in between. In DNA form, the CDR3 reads TGTGCCAGCAGTGGGACTGGGCCCTCGAACACTGAAGCTTTCTTT. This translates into CASSGTGPSNTEAFF.

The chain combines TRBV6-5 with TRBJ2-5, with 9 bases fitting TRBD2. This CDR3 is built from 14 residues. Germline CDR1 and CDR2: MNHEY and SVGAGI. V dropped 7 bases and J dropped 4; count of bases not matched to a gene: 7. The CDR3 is CASTPGAGGETQYF. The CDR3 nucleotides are TGTGCCAGCACCCCGGGAGCGGGAGGAGAGACCCAGTACTTC.

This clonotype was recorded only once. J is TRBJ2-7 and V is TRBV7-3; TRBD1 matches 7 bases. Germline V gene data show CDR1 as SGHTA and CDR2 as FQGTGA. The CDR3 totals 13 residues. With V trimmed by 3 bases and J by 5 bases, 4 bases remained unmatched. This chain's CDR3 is CASSLYRGHEQYF. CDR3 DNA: TGTGCCAGCAGCTTGTACAGGGGCCACGAGCAGTACTTC. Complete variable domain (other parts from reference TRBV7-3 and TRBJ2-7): GAGVSQTPSNKVTEKGKYVELRCDPISGHTALYWYRQSLGQGPEFLIYFQGTGAADDSGLPNDRFFAVRPEGSVSTLKIQRTERGDSAVYLCASSLYRGHEQYFGPGTRLTVT.

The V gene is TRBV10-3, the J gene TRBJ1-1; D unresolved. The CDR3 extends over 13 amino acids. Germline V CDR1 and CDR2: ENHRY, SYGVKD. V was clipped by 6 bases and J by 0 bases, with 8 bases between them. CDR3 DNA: TGTGCCATCAGGGGAGGATTGAACACTGAAGCTTTCTTT. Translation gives CAIRGGLNTEAFF.

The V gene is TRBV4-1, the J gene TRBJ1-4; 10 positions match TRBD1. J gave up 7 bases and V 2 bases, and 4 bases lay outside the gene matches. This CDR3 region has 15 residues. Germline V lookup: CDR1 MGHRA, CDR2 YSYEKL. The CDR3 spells CASSQLRDRGEKLFF. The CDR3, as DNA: TGCGCCAGCAGCCAATTACGGGACAGGGGTGAAAAACTGTTTTTT.